This TCR beta chain was captured by sequencing in a study of cytomegalovirus exposure and HLA in healthy donors. PCR used 60 Vbeta primers and 13 Jbeta primers. Profiling relied on immunoSEQ multiplex PCR, and the TCRdb table lists in-frame clones only, not all of them. This repertoire shows 110,000 or so clones, over 70% found once; its top ten account for 11%. The sequence came from a woman in her forties or fifties in good health and CMV-seropositive. Material: PBMCs.

The CDR3 region is CASRTSSNTDTQYF. CDR3 DNA: TGTGCCAGTAGGACAAGTTCCAACACAGATACGCAGTATTTT. The chain links TRBV19 to TRBJ2-3; D gene ambiguous. The CDR3 is made up of 14 amino acids. Germline CDR1 LNHDA, CDR2 SQIVND (reference sequence). The V gene lost 6 bases and the J gene lost 2 bases, with 12 bases spanning the gap.